This T cell receptor beta chain was observed in a study of blood T cell repertoires in COVID-19. For the study at large: Acute and convalescent COVID-19 samples came from the United States, Italy and Spain. T cells, B-cell-depleted T cells, or PBMCs provided the cDNA or gDNA that served as material.

As originally analysed: Reference gene primers were amplified, and this amplification served to estimate nucleated cell counts. Assay used: immunoSEQ multiplex PCR; TCRdb lists only in-frame clones, some missing. V and J calls and clone size are copied from that table; D and trimming were computed from the DNA. In the table there are fewer than 200,000 clones, roughly 84% of which are singletons. This CDR3 has 15 amino acids. Deletions cut 1 base from V and 4 bases from J, with 10 bases between. Germline CDR1 SGHDN, CDR2 FVKESK. Sequenced sample: peripheral blood. The sequence derives from an elderly woman with active or convalescent COVID-19. The V call is TRBV14, the J call TRBJ2-2, with D perhaps matching TRBD2 (6 bases). The CDR3 nucleotides read TGTGCCAGCAGCCAAGTGGGGGGTTCCACCGGGGAGCTGTTTTTT. Translating gives CASSQVGGSTGELFF.